This TCR beta chain was captured by sequencing in a study of cytomegalovirus exposure and HLA in healthy donors. Study-wide points: A further, later analysis showed that HLA-associated TCR beta chains (compared with equally common others) were more clonally expanded. Among TCR beta chains, those listed as cytomegalovirus-associated numbered 164.

As concerns this clone: Its target is not known.

The CDR3 length is 11 residues. V shed 4 bases and J shed 5 bases, with 5 bases lying between them. In the PCR, 60 Vbeta and 13 Jbeta primers were used. TCRdb's copy holds only in-frame clones and misses some; the assay was immunoSEQ multiplex PCR. The sample shows roughly 180,000 clones, 75% to 85% of them seen only once. The sequence derives from a female donor in good health and CMV-seronegative. Specimen: PBMCs. This chain uses TRBV5-3 with TRBJ2-3; tentative D call: TRBD2 (5 bases). TRBV5-3 is an open reading frame whose function is uncertain. The CDR3 nucleotides are TGTGCCAGAAGCGGAGGAGATACGCAGTATTTT. Encoded protein: CARSGGDTQYF.